This T cell receptor (beta chain) was sequenced in a study of blood T cell repertoires in COVID-19. This clone has just a few counts. TCRdb's copy holds only in-frame clones and misses some; the assay was immunoSEQ multiplex PCR. The sample yields roughly 120,000 clones, less than 75% seen once. Trimming removed 2 bases at V and 4 bases at J, with 11 bases between. The length of the CDR3 is 15 residues. Germline CDR1 and CDR2: SGHTA and FQGNSA. This receptor was taken from a human donor with acute or convalescent COVID-19. The donor label of this sample is uncertain. Material for sequencing was peripheral blood. This rearrangement joins TRBV7-2 to TRBJ2-2, with a tentative D call TRBD1 (6 bases). The DNA for the CDR3 is TGTGCCAGCAGCTTAACAAGAGGGGGCACCGGGGAGCTGTTTTTT. Protein sequence: CASSLTRGGTGELFF.